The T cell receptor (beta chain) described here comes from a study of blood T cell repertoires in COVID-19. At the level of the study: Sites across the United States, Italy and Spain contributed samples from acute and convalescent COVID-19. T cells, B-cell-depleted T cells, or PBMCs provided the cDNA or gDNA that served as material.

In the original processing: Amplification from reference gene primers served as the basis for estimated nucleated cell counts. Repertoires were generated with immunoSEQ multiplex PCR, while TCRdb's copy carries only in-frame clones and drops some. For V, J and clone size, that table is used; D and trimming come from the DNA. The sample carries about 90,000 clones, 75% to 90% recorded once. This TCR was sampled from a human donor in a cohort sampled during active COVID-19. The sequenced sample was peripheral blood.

The CDR3 region is CASSAGHTSYGYTF. The DNA of the CDR3 is TGTGCCAGCAGCGCTGGACACACGTCCTATGGCTACACCTTC. This chain uses TRBV5-5 with TRBJ1-2, with TRBD1 as a possible D gene (5 bases). V was pared by 4 bases and J by 4 bases, with 14 bases between. The length of the CDR3 is 14 residues. The germline CDR1 and CDR2 sequences are SGHKS and YYEKEE (reference sequence).